This TCR beta chain comes out of a study of T cell changes during pregnancy in multiple sclerosis. This CDR3 is 17 amino acids long. Unmatched junction bases numbered 10, after V lost 3 bases and J lost 5 bases. Germline V CDR1 and CDR2: SGHAT, FQNNGV. Assay used: immunoSEQ multiplex PCR; TCRdb lists only in-frame clones, some missing. In the table there are 50,000 to 65,000 clones, approximately 91% of which are singletons. The origin of this receptor is a female donor with multiple sclerosis, enrolled in a pregnancy study. The rearrangement uses TRBV11-2 and TRBJ2-5; TRBD2 agrees at 12 bases. Sequenced material: CD4+ T cells from peripheral blood mononuclear cells, taken in the third trimester of pregnancy. CDR3 protein: CASSLSSSGRARETQYF. CDR3 in DNA: TGTGCCAGCAGCTTGAGTTCTAGCGGGAGGGCCAGGGAGACCCAGTACTTC.